This TCR beta chain was recorded in a study of T-cell memory formation after mild COVID-19. Looked up from germline, CDR1 is DFQATT and CDR2 is SNEGSKA (reference sequence). The CDR3 covers 13 residues. V gave up 5 bases and J gave up 6 bases; unmatched junction bases: 7. A single record per CDR3 protein comes from TCRdb applying MiXCR to the 5' RACE reads. The sample contains 550,000 to 700,000 distinct CDR3 sequences, around 16% of which appear only once. The sequenced sample was PBMCs or a T cell subset sorted from them (not recorded which). This receptor was identified in an adult woman who had mild COVID-19 (a few samples of this study predate the infection). Cell type and time point are not known. The rearrangement joins TRBV20-1 to TRBJ1-5; 7 nucleotides line up with TRBD1. CDR3 region: CSARYRGGQPQHF. CDR3 sequence (DNA): TGCAGTGCTCGGTACAGGGGCGGTCAGCCCCAGCATTTT.